These 31 T cell receptor beta chains originate from one sample sequenced in a study of CD8+ T cells in alopecia areata. Time point specified: mouse skin 6 weeks after grafting, around onset of hair loss. Following extraction, RNA underwent reverse transcription to cDNA, which served as the sequencing template. The table came from immunoSEQ multiplex PCR; TCRdb's copy has only in-frame clones and leaves some out. There are over 5,500 clones in the sample, none observed a single time. This specimen consisted of skin, obtained at week 6. The receptors come from a C3H/HeJ mouse with alopecia areata. Mouse strain MHC haplotype: H2-k.

This clone was picked up a small number of times. Gene names denote mouse genes. The CDR3 DNA, read in part, is TGTGCCAGCAGTCTGACACCTAGTGCAGAA. The encoded protein is CASSLTPSAE. In full, the CDR3 is CASSLTPSAETLYF. V gene TRBV13-3 combines with J gene TRBJ2-3, with D hard to call. The read ends 4 residues shy of where the CDR3 ends; the end is completed using the germline J gene. Germline values: CDR1 NNHDY, CDR2 SYVADS. V was pared by 4 bases and J by 0 bases, with 9 bases between. This CDR3 is 14 amino acids long.

The sample holds many counts of this clone. The listed genes are named as in mouse. The read ends 4 residues before the CDR3 terminus; that terminus is restored from the germline J gene. This chain uses TRBV19 with TRBJ1-1; tentatively, D is TRBD1 (5 bases). The CDR3 spans 15 residues. V gave up 0 bases and J gave up 1 base, with 10 bases separating them. Germline-derived CDR1 and CDR2 are FNHDT and SITEND (reference sequence). CDR3 residues: CASSIAGHLNTEVFF. CDR3 bases read: TGTGCCAGCAGTATAGCTGGACACCTAAACACA.

Points on this clone: Gene names refer to mouse genes. Read data end 4 residues before the CDR3 end; the end is taken from the germline J gene. The chain links TRBV13-2 to TRBJ2-1; tentatively, D is TRBD2 (5 bases). Germline lookup yields CDR1 NNHNN and CDR2 SYGAGS (reference sequence). V lost 1 base and J lost 1, with 6 bases in between. The CDR3 extends over 14 amino acids. The CDR3 DNA, read in part, is TGTGCCAGCGGTGATTTGGGGAACTATGCT. Residues: CASGDLGNYA. The full CDR3 protein reads CASGDLGNYAEQFF.

Comments on this clone: The gene names given are mouse names. The CDR3 sequence is CASSPETPNYAEQFF. The part of the CDR3 DNA that was read is TGTGCTAGCAGCCCAGAGACACCTAACTATGCT. The V gene is TRBV29, the J gene TRBJ2-1; no clear D. The read ends 4 residues early relative to the CDR3; the germline J gene fills the gap. V was pared by 6 bases and J by 0 bases, with 12 bases between. This CDR3 comprises 15 residues. Germline-derived CDR1 and CDR2 are MSHET and SYDVDS.

This clone has a handful of counts. The genes and germline here are from mouse. Coverage ceases 4 residues before the CDR3 finishes, and the germline J gene fills in the end. The chain couples TRBV1 to TRBJ2-3; TRBD1 is a possible D gene (5 bases). V gave up 0 bases and J gave up 0 bases, with 13 bases separating them. There are 17 residues in the CDR3. CDR1 is NSQYPW and CDR2 is LRSPGD in the germline V gene (reference sequence). The sequenced CDR3 bases are TGCACCTGCAGTGCAGATGAAGGGGATTGGAGTGCAGAA. It encodes CTCSADEGDWSAE. The CDR3 reads in full as CTCSADEGDWSAETLYF.

This clone was seen more than once but under ten times. Gene names are the mouse ones. The CDR3 end is not reached by the read, which stops 4 residues before it; the germline J gene fills it in. Other nucleotide sequences in the sample specify the same CDR3. V usage is TRBV19 and J usage is TRBJ2-5, with 9 positions matching TRBD2. Germline V gene lookup returns CDR1 FNHDT and CDR2 SITEND (reference sequence). J lost 0 bases, V lost 5 bases, and 4 bases had no gene match. The CDR3 extends over 15 amino acids. Partial CDR3 DNA: TGTGCCAGCAGGCAACTGGGGGGTAACCAAGAC. Translated: CASRQLGGNQD. The whole CDR3 reads CASRQLGGNQDTQYF.

In its sample, this clone was seen many times. Gene names are mouse gene names. The read ends 4 residues early relative to the CDR3; the germline J gene fills the gap. V and J are TRBV16 and TRBJ1-1; a possible D gene is TRBD1 (6 bases). CDR3 length: 15 residues. Trimming pared 1 base from V and 0 bases from J, leaving 9 bases between. From germline, CDR1 is SGHSA and CDR2 FRNQAP. CDR3: CASSLVWTANTEVFF. CDR3 DNA, as far as it was read: TGTGCAAGCAGCTTAGTTTGGACAGCAAACACA.

This clone appeared many times. Genes and germline come from the mouse. The DNA ends 3 residues before the CDR3 does, and the rest of the CDR3 is filled in from the germline J gene. The chain uses TRBV19 and TRBJ1-6; D is ambiguous. TRBJ1-6 is recorded as an ORF, its role being uncertain. CDR1 is FNHDT and CDR2 is SITEND in the germline V gene (reference sequence). With 2 bases removed from V and 2 bases from J, the gap between germline ends came to 8 bases. The CDR3 length is 15 residues. The DNA read from the CDR3 is TGTGCCAGCAGTATCGTCAAAACCTATAATTCGCCC. Translating gives CASSIVKTYNSP. The entire CDR3 sequence reads CASSIVKTYNSPLYF.

This clone occurred many times. The germline and genes are mouse ones. The missing CDR3 end, 4 residues past where the read stops, is filled in from the germline J gene. The chain has TRBV5 and TRBJ2-2; the match to TRBD1 covers 7 bases. Germline CDR1 reads LGHNA; CDR2 reads YNLKQL (reference sequence). The CDR3 consists of 16 residues. The ends lost 4 bases at V and 3 bases at J; junction bases unmatched: 8. The sequenced part of the CDR3 DNA is TGTGCCAGCAGCCCCCACAGGGGCCGGGACACCGGG. Translating gives CASSPHRGRDTG. The whole CDR3 reads CASSPHRGRDTGQLYF.

The sample holds a few counts of this clone. Gene names are mouse gene names. The read comes to an end 4 residues before the CDR3 does, leaving the germline J gene to fill in the end. J is TRBJ2-5 and V is TRBV13-2; 8 nucleotides align to TRBD2. Unmatched junction bases numbered 3, after V lost 0 bases and J lost 0 bases. The germline gives CDR1 NNHNN, CDR2 SYGAGS (reference sequence). The CDR3 runs to 16 residues. CDR3 region: CASGDGLGFNQDTQYF. CDR3 DNA, as far as it was read: TGTGCCAGCGGTGATGGACTGGGGTTTAACCAAGAC.

At least ten counts were recorded for this clone. The listed genes are named as in mouse. The sequenced part of the CDR3 DNA is TGTGCCAGCAGTATAGTCCCAAACACA. Translation gives CASSIVPNT. The entire CDR3 protein reads CASSIVPNTEVFF. The gene calls are TRBV19 and TRBJ1-1; D remains unclear. The read is 4 residues too short to cover the CDR3 end, so that end is filled in from the germline J gene. The CDR3 extends over 13 amino acids. The ends were cut back, 0 bases at V and 0 bases at J, with 3 bases in the middle. CDR1 FNHDT and CDR2 SITEND come from the germline V gene (reference sequence).

This clone was detected ten times or more. The genes are named according to mouse. From the germline J gene comes the end of the CDR3, since the read stops 4 residues before it. This chain links TRBV3 with TRBJ2-1; 8 bases align to TRBD2. The CDR3 contains 15 residues. J gave up 3 bases and V 3 bases, and 4 bases lay outside the gene matches. CDR1 SNHLY and CDR2 FYNGKV come from the germline V gene (reference sequence). CDR3 amino acids: CASSFGLGGYAEQFF. The part of the CDR3 DNA that was read is TGTGCCAGCAGCTTCGGTCTGGGGGGCTATGCT.

Judged by abundance, this clone is medium-sized. Mouse gene names apply. The read terminates 4 residues before the CDR3 end, so the remaining end is supplied by the germline J gene. The rearrangement joins TRBV3 to TRBJ2-5, with a possible D match to TRBD1 (5 bases). Trimming cost V 4 bases and J 3 bases, with 14 bases left between them. This CDR3 region has 15 residues. In germline, CDR1 is SNHLY, CDR2 FYNGKV (reference sequence). The CDR3 DNA, read in part, is TGTGCCAGCAGCTCCCCAGGGAGAGGGCAAGAC. Translated: CASSSPGRGQD. The full CDR3 is CASSSPGRGQDTQYF.

This clone was picked up a small number of times. Genes and germline come from the mouse. The read terminates 4 residues ahead of where the CDR3 ends, so the germline J gene completes it. The rearrangement uses TRBV15 and TRBJ2-3; 10 positions agree with TRBD2. Germline CDR1 is SGHND and CDR2 is FRSKSL. The CDR3 has 17 residues. After removal of 5 bases from V and 0 bases from J, the junction contained 8 bases not matched to a gene. The covered CDR3 bases are TGTGCCAGCAGTGATGGCTGGGGGGGCGCGAGTGCAGAA. This codes for CASSDGWGGASAE. The whole CDR3 reads CASSDGWGGASAETLYF.

As to this clone: Gene names follow the mouse nomenclature. Coverage ceases 4 residues before the CDR3 finishes, and the germline J gene fills in the end. The genes are TRBV13-2 and TRBJ2-5, with D unclear. CDR3 length: 13 residues. Looked up from germline, CDR1 is NNHNN and CDR2 is SYGAGS (reference sequence). V gave up 4 bases and J gave up 2 bases, with 8 bases separating them. CDR3 bases read: TGTGCCAGCGGTTACAGTATCCAAGAC. This sequence encodes CASGYSIQD. The whole CDR3 reads CASGYSIQDTQYF.

This clone appeared a few times. Mouse gene names apply. Read coverage stops 4 residues before the CDR3 terminus; the germline J gene supplies the remainder. The rearrangement joins TRBV2 to TRBJ1-2; 7 nucleotides line up with TRBD1. CDR1 and CDR2 (germline): LGHNA, YSYQKL. CDR3 length: 14 residues. With 8 bases clipped from V and 0 bases from J, the junction kept 6 bases outside the gene matches. CDR3 in amino acids: CASVHRGANSDYTF. The sequenced part of the CDR3 DNA is TGTGCCAGCGTCCACAGGGGTGCAAACTCC.

Many counts were recorded for this clone. Gene names and germline match the mouse. The read ends 4 residues early relative to the CDR3; the germline J gene fills the gap. The J gene is TRBJ2-7, the V gene TRBV13-1; weak D call: TRBD2 (6 bases). This CDR3 region has 12 residues. CDR1 and CDR2 (germline): NSHNY, SYGAGN. The chain's CDR3 is CASKTTGYEQYF. The DNA read from the CDR3 is TGTGCCAGCAAGACGACTGGTTAT.

With respect to this clone: Each gene name is a mouse one. Coverage ceases 4 residues before the CDR3 finishes, and the germline J gene fills in the end. The chain is built from TRBV29 and TRBJ1-1, with D perhaps TRBD1 (6 bases). The germline V and J ends were trimmed by 4 bases and 0 bases, with 9 bases remaining between them. Germline loops: CDR1 MSHET, CDR2 SYDVDS. This CDR3 region has 14 residues. The covered CDR3 bases are TGTGCTAGCAGTTCCGGACAGCCAAACACA. Translation gives CASSSGQPNT. The whole CDR3 sequence reads CASSSGQPNTEVFF.

This clone was observed many times. Germline and genes: mouse. The observed sequence ends 4 residues before the CDR3 terminus, with the missing tail filled in from the germline J gene. The V and J genes are TRBV13-2 and TRBJ2-2; the D is unclear. V dropped 2 bases and J dropped 5 bases, with 4 bases sitting between them. CDR1 is NNHNN and CDR2 is SYGAGS in the germline V gene (reference sequence). The CDR3 extends over 12 amino acids. The part of the CDR3 DNA that was read is TGTGCCAGCGGTGAGGGGACCGGG. Translation: CASGEGTG. The whole CDR3 reads CASGEGTGQLYF.

This clone was counted only a few times. Gene names and germline refer to mouse. The read ends 4 residues shy of where the CDR3 ends; the end is completed using the germline J gene. This rearrangement joins TRBV13-2 to TRBJ1-1, with 10 positions matching TRBD1. The CDR3 totals 15 residues. The germline CDR1 and CDR2 sequences are NNHNN and SYGAGS (reference sequence). The CDR3 DNA, read in part, is TGTGCCAGCGGTGATGCATCCAGGGACAGGGGA. Amino acids: CASGDASRDRG. The whole CDR3 region reads CASGDASRDRGEVFF.

This clone appeared many times. Gene names are the mouse ones. The read halts 4 residues ahead of the CDR3 end, with the missing end drawn from the germline J gene. The genes are TRBV16 and TRBJ1-1; unclear D gene. V dropped 1 base and J dropped 3 bases, with 3 bases sitting between them. Germline V gene lookup returns CDR1 SGHSA and CDR2 FRNQAP. The CDR3 length is 12 residues. CDR3 bases read: TGTGCAAGCAGCTTAGCAGACACA. It encodes CASSLADT. The whole CDR3 protein is CASSLADTEVFF.

A word on this clone: The gene names given are mouse names. The CDR3 is cut off 4 residues early in the read; its end comes from the germline J gene. This chain uses TRBV31 with TRBJ2-7; 10 bases map to TRBD2. There are 14 residues in the CDR3. Per the germline V gene, CDR1 is GKSSPN and CDR2 is SITVG. CDR3 region: CAWSLAGGAYEQYF. CDR3 bases read: TGTGCCTGGAGTCTAGCTGGGGGGGCGTAT. Drawing the rest from reference TRBV31 and TRBJ2-7, the complete variable domain is AQTIHQWPVAEIKAVGSPLSLGCTIKGKSSPNLYWYWQATGGTLQQLFYSITVGQVESVVQLNLSASRPKDDQFILSTEKLLLSHSGFYLCAWSLAGGAYEQYFGPGTRLTVL.

A word on this clone: Mouse gene names and germline throughout. Read coverage stops 4 residues before the CDR3 terminus; the germline J gene supplies the remainder. The chain recombines TRBV13-2 with TRBJ2-7; 12 bases match TRBD2. The junction had 7 bases not matched to a gene; V was cut back by 5 bases and J by 1 base. The germline gives CDR1 NNHNN, CDR2 SYGAGS (reference sequence). The CDR3 loop spans 16 amino acids. The CDR3 protein is CASGPDWGGRSYEQYF. CDR3 bases read: TGTGCCAGCGGCCCGGACTGGGGGGGGAGATCCTAT.

Many counts were recorded for this clone. Gene names and germline refer to mouse. CDR3 protein: CASSQDRGRAETLYF. The sequenced CDR3 bases are TGTGCCAGCAGCCAAGACAGGGGGCGCGCAGAA. The genes are TRBV5 and TRBJ2-3; TRBD1 matches at 8 bases. Read sequence stops 4 residues before the CDR3 end, and the germline J gene provides the missing end. The germline CDR1 and CDR2 sequences are LGHNA and YNLKQL (reference sequence). V shed 0 bases and J 3 bases; nucleotides not matched to a gene: 2. The CDR3 runs to 15 residues.

This clone was observed a handful of times. Gene names and germline match the mouse. The read falls 4 residues short of the CDR3 end, and the missing part is taken from the germline J gene. The V call is TRBV5, the J call TRBJ2-1; 8 nucleotides match TRBD1. The CDR3 totals 16 residues. Germline-derived CDR1 and CDR2 are LGHNA and YNLKQL (reference sequence). Losses at the gene ends were 0 bases for V and 1 base for J; bases not matched to a gene: 2. This CDR3 reads CASSQEGQGNYAEQFF. CDR3 DNA (partial): TGTGCCAGCAGCCAAGAAGGACAGGGCAACTATGCT.

In regard to this clone: Any gene name here is a mouse gene name. The CDR3 is cut off 4 residues early in the read; its end comes from the germline J gene. V is TRBV13-2 and J is TRBJ2-1; 7 bases match TRBD1. The CDR3 has 15 amino acids. V lost 2 bases to trimming and J lost 3 bases; unmatched junction nucleotides: 5. Per germline, CDR1 NNHNN and CDR2 SYGAGS (reference sequence). Partial CDR3 DNA: TGTGCCAGCGGTGAGCCGGGACAGATCTATGCT. Translation gives CASGEPGQIYA. The complete CDR3 sequence is CASGEPGQIYAEQFF.

On this clone: Gene names denote mouse genes. With the read ending 4 residues before the CDR3 end, the germline J gene is used to fill in that end. V gene TRBV17 combines with J gene TRBJ2-3; no firm D call. The CDR3 runs to 12 residues. Germline loops: CDR1 MNHDT, CDR2 YYDKIL. This chain's CDR3 is CASSRAQETLYF. Partial CDR3 DNA: TGTGCTAGCAGTAGAGCCCAAGAA.

This clone was counted many times. The gene names given are mouse names. The DNA ends 4 residues before the CDR3 does, and the rest of the CDR3 is filled in from the germline J gene. The chain joins TRBV19 to TRBJ2-1; TRBD2 matches 11 bases. CDR3 length: 15 amino acids. V dropped 5 bases and J dropped 4; count of bases not matched to a gene: 5. Germline V gives CDR1 FNHDT, CDR2 SITEND (reference sequence). CDR3 DNA, as far as it was read: TGTGCCAGCAGACGCCGGGACTGGGGGTATGCT. Residues: CASRRRDWGYA. The complete CDR3 reads CASRRRDWGYAEQFF.

As regards this clone: Mouse gene names and germline throughout. The read ends 3 residues shy of where the CDR3 ends; the end is completed using the germline J gene. The chain uses TRBV31 and TRBJ1-6; weak D call: TRBD1 (6 bases). TRBJ1-6 counts as an open reading frame of uncertain function. The CDR3 is 14 residues long. Germline V gene sequence: CDR1 GKSSPN, CDR2 SITVG. Deletions cut 3 bases from V and 2 bases from J, with 8 bases between. The sequenced part of the CDR3 DNA is TGTGCCTGGAGCCGGGACACCTATAATTCGCCC. It codes for CAWSRDTYNSP. The full CDR3 protein reads CAWSRDTYNSPLYF.

This clone was counted only a few times. Here the gene names and germline are mouse. The DNA ends 4 residues before the CDR3 does, and the rest of the CDR3 is filled in from the germline J gene. The rearrangement joins TRBV4 to TRBJ2-1; TRBD2 is a possible D gene (6 bases). V lost 7 bases, J lost 6 bases, and 7 bases lay in between. In germline, CDR1 is LGHDT, CDR2 YNNKQL (reference sequence). This CDR3 is 11 amino acids long. The chain's CDR3 is CASTLGAEQFF. The covered CDR3 bases are TGTGCCAGCACACTGGGTGCT.

This clone was seen many times. Gene names are the mouse ones. The CDR3 end falls 4 residues outside the read, so it is completed with the germline J gene. The V and J genes are TRBV29 and TRBJ2-3; 10 positions agree with TRBD2. This CDR3 has 14 residues. Germline CDR1 is MSHET and CDR2 is SYDVDS. V shed 7 bases, J shed 3 bases, and the junction held 4 bases outside the gene matches. CDR3 DNA, as far as it was read: TGTGCTAGCACTCCTGGGGGGGCAGCAGAA. Protein sequence: CASTPGGAAE. The whole CDR3 is CASTPGGAAETLYF.